This passage covers 11 T cell receptor beta chains from one sample sequenced in a study of T cell responses to AZD1222 COVID-19 vaccine. Clones were read by immunoSEQ multiplex PCR, and TCRdb kept only the in-frame ones, dropping some. The repertoire holds 120,000 or so clones, with approximately 92% as singletons. The sequenced sample was peripheral blood, obtained 28 days after the second dose of the MenACWY control vaccine. The receptor source for this set is an adult who received the MenACWY meningococcal vaccine as a control.

A single count supports this clone. J is TRBJ2-7 and V is TRBV6-1, with 8 bases that match TRBD1. Trimming cost V 3 bases and J 1 base; bases outside gene matches: 5. Per the germline V gene, CDR1 is MNHNS and CDR2 is SASEGT. The CDR3 totals 15 residues. The DNA for the CDR3 is TGTGCCAGCAGTGACACCTGGGACAGGTCCTACGAGCAGTACGTC. It yields the protein CASSDTWDRSYEQYV.

The chain uses TRBV4-1 and TRBJ1-5; 7 bases map to TRBD1. The CDR3 consists of 15 residues. J lost 7 bases, V lost 4 bases, and 10 bases had no gene match. Germline assignment: CDR1 MGHRA and CDR2 YSYEKL. The CDR3 protein is CASSPRQGVDQPQHF. DNA of the CDR3: TGCGCCAGCAGCCCCCGACAGGGAGTAGACCAGCCCCAGCATTTT.

The genes are TRBV19 and TRBJ1-2; D is unresolved. V was pared by 3 bases and J by 3 bases, with 2 bases between. Per germline, CDR1 LNHDA and CDR2 SQIVND (reference sequence). The CDR3 sequence is 11 residues long. CDR3 sequence reads: CASSMDYGYTF. CDR3 DNA: TGTGCCAGTAGTATGGACTATGGCTACACCTTC.

This rearrangement joins TRBV3-1 (or the pseudogene TRBV3-2) to TRBJ1-2; D remains ambiguous. The CDR3 sequence is 14 residues long. CDR1 LGHDT and CDR2 YNNKEL come from the germline V gene (reference sequence). With 1 base removed from V and 5 bases from J, the gap between germline ends came to 11 bases. Here the CDR3 DNA reads TGTGCCAGCAGCCAAGTGGGAAGTGATTATGGCTACACCTTC. This codes for CASSQVGSDYGYTF.

The chain employs TRBV19 and TRBJ2-3, with TRBD2 matching 11 bases. The CDR3 is made up of 19 amino acids. The germline V gene encodes CDR1 LNHDA and CDR2 SQIVND (reference sequence). Trimming removed 6 bases from V and 0 bases from J; junction bases left unmatched: 14. The CDR3 sequence: CASSQTDPGLAESTDTQYF. The CDR3 DNA reads as TGTGCCAGTAGCCAAACGGACCCGGGACTAGCGGAGAGCACAGATACGCAGTATTTT. Based on the CDR3 plus reference TRBV19 and TRBJ2-3, the full variable domain is DGGITQSPKYLFRKEGQNVTLSCEQNLNHDAMYWYRQDPGQGLRLIYYSQIVNDFQKGDIAEGYSVSREKKESFPLTVTSAQKNPTAFYLCASSQTDPGLAESTDTQYFGPGTRLTVL.

This chain connects TRBV28 to TRBJ2-2; D remains ambiguous. The CDR3 totals 15 residues. Germline V gives CDR1 MDHEN, CDR2 SYDVKM. The V and J ends lost 3 bases and 4 bases respectively, with 12 bases between them. Here the CDR3 reads CASSLEKPSTGELFF. Here the CDR3 DNA reads TGTGCCAGCAGTTTGGAGAAACCGAGCACCGGGGAGCTGTTTTTT.

This clone was detected once. The rearrangement uses TRBV6-5 and TRBJ1-3; perhaps TRBD1 as D (5 bases). Per germline, CDR1 MNHEY and CDR2 SVGAGI. Trimming stripped 0 bases from V and 0 bases from J, with 9 bases between. The CDR3 loop spans 16 amino acids. The CDR3 loop is CASSYSWGLSGNTIYF. The DNA for the CDR3 is TGTGCCAGCAGTTACTCGTGGGGACTCTCTGGAAACACCATATATTTT.

The rearrangement links TRBV5-1 to TRBJ2-1, with 7 positions matching TRBD2. V dropped 0 bases and J dropped 6; count of bases not matched to a gene: 9. Germline values: CDR1 SGHRS, CDR2 YFSETQ. The CDR3 has 16 residues. For the CDR3, the DNA is TGCGCCAGCAGCTTGGGGGTCTATGGCGGGGGCAATGAGCAGTTCTTC. Its protein product is CASSLGVYGGGNEQFF. Full variable domain (rest looked up from reference TRBV5-1 and TRBJ2-1): KAGVTQTPRYLIKTRGQQVTLSCSPISGHRSVSWYQQTPGQGLQFLFEYFSETQRNKGNFPGRFSGRQFSNSRSEMNVSTLELGDSALYLCASSLGVYGGGNEQFFGPGTRLTVL.

A word on this clone: At one end the junction does not follow the germline gene, possibly because of a read error. V usage is TRBV5-6 and J usage is TRBJ1-5; D may be TRBD1 (5 bases). The CDR3 contains 15 residues. Germline V gene lookup returns CDR1 SGHDT and CDR2 YYEEEE. CDR3 amino acids: CASSSGTNLNQPQHF. The CDR3 DNA reads TGCGCCAGCAGCTCCGGGACGAACCTTAATCAGCCCCAGCATTTT.

This chain uses TRBV28 with TRBJ2-7; a weak D match, TRBD2 (6 bases). CDR1 is MDHEN, CDR2 SYDVKM, per germline. CDR3 size: 15 residues. Trimming shortened V by 2 bases and J by 6 bases, and 17 bases separated the two germline ends. The CDR3, as DNA: TGTGCCAGCAGTTTAATCCGGGGGTTTAGAGGCGAGCAGTACGTC. Translating gives CASSLIRGFRGEQYV.

V gene TRBV5-4 combines with J gene TRBJ1-4, with a weak D call TRBD1 (6 bases). Per the germline V gene, CDR1 is SGHNT and CDR2 is YYREEE (reference sequence). V was cut by 4 bases and J by 3 bases, with 13 bases left in between. This CDR3 comprises 15 residues. The DNA for the CDR3 is TGTGCCAGCAGCAGAACACAGGGCTCTAATGAAAAACTGTTTTTT. This gives the protein CASSRTQGSNEKLFF.